This T cell receptor beta chain was recovered during a study of cytomegalovirus exposure and HLA in healthy donors. Study in general: Of all 400 or so donors who were genotyped, about 80% belonged to the Caucasian-associated ancestry cluster. Study-level results: Cytomegalovirus status was reportedly diagnosed by the classifier with high specificity and sensitivity.

V was pared by 0 bases and J by 2 bases, with 2 bases of the junction left unmatched. Germline lookup yields CDR1 SGHAT and CDR2 FQNNGV. The CDR3 has 15 residues. This clone was seen a single time. Its cognate antigen is unknown. The PCR had 60 Vbeta and 13 Jbeta primers. TCRdb keeps only in-frame clones here, not all; method: immunoSEQ multiplex PCR. The data hold under 200,000 clones, with roughly 82% observed a single time. Sequencing was carried out using PBMCs. This sequence originates from a girl between 10 and 17 years old in good health and CMV-seropositive. The chain carries TRBV11-2 and TRBJ2-3, with TRBD2 matching over 7 bases. In DNA form, the CDR3 reads TGTGCCAGCAGCTTAGAGGGAGGGCCCACAGATACGCAGTATTTT. Its translation is CASSLEGGPTDTQYF.